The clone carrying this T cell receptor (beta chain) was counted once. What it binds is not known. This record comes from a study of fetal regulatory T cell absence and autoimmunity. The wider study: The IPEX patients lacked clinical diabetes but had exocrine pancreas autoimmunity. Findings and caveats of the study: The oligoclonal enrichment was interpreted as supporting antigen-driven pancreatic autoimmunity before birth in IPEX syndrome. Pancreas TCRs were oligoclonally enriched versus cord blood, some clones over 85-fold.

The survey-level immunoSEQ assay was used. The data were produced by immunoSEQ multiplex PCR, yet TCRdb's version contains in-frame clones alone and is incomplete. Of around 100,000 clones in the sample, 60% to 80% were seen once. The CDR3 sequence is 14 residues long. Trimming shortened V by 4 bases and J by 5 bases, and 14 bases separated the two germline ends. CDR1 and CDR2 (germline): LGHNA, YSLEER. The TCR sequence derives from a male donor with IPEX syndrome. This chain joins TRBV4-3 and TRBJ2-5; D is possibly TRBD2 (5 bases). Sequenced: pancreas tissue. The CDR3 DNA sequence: TGCGCCAGCAGCCTAGTGGGGAGAGGGGAGACCCAGTACTTC. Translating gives CASSLVGRGETQYF.